The following is a T cell receptor (beta chain) sequence with its context. The antigen is undetermined. It was from alopecia areata patients that lesional scalp punch biopsies and peripheral blood were collected. CD4+ and CD8+ T cells were sorted from PBMCs. V was shortened by 4 bases and J by 2 bases, with 12 bases between the two germline ends. Germline-derived CDR1 and CDR2 are LNHDA and SQIVND (reference sequence). This CDR3 contains 15 residues. This sample is part of a study of CD8+ T cells in alopecia areata. Study information: Twice daily, treated patients received 5 to 10 mg of oral tofacitinib.

Following extraction, RNA underwent reverse transcription to cDNA, which served as the sequencing template. Here immunoSEQ multiplex PCR was the method, and the copy in TCRdb shows in-frame clones only, minus some. This table has approximately 180,000 clones, over 55% appearing once. Study-wide findings and caveats: Sharing of TCRs across patients appeared less clear than in mice, possibly for HLA-related reasons.

The chain joins TRBV19 to TRBJ1-5; a possible D gene is TRBD1 (6 bases). The source material was CD4+ T cells sorted from blood, sampled at week 0. The origin of this receptor is a human donor with alopecia areata. CDR3 sequence reads: CASSSGGAGNQPQHF. Written as DNA, the CDR3 is TGTGCCAGTAGTAGTGGGGGGGCTGGCAATCAGCCCCAGCATTTT.